This T cell receptor beta chain emerged from a study of blood T cell repertoires in COVID-19. Study context: Whether acute or convalescent, the COVID-19 samples came from the United States, Italy and Spain.

In the original workflow: The assay estimated nucleated cells by amplifying reference gene primers. This table comes from immunoSEQ multiplex PCR, and its TCRdb copy is limited to in-frame clones, with some not included. That table furnishes V, J and clone size, whereas the DNA furnished D and trimming. This sample has 330,000 or so clones; roughly 90% occur once, and the top ten carry just over 9.5%. The V and J ends lost 3 bases and 10 bases, in that order; junction bases with no gene match: 12. CDR1 SGHRS and CDR2 YFSETQ come from the germline V gene. The CDR3 extends over 16 amino acids. The source material was peripheral blood. This clonotype was sampled from a man aged 25 to 40 with COVID-19, enrolled during active disease. V and J are TRBV5-1 and TRBJ1-6, with 8 nucleotides matching TRBD1. CDR3 loop: CASSSSSDRGVSPLHF. The DNA of the CDR3 is TGCGCCAGCAGCTCCTCATCAGACAGGGGAGTCTCACCCCTCCACTTT.